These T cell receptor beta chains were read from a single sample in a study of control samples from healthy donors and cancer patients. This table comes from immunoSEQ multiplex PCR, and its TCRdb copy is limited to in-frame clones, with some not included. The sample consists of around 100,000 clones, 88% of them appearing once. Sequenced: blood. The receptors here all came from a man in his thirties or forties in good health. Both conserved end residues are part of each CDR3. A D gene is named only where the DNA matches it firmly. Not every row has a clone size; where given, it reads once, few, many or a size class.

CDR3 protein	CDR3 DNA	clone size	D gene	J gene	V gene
CASSLVGAGELFF	TGTGCCAGCAGCTTAGTAGGCGCCGGGGAGCTGTTTTTT	.	.	TRBJ2-2	TRBV7-9
CASLPGTSYNEQFF	TGTGCCAGTCTTCCCGGGACGAGCTACAATGAGCAGTTCTTC	.	.	TRBJ2-1	TRBV6-5
CASSLKGLAGGSDTQYF	TGTGCCAGCAGCTTAAAGGGACTAGCGGGAGGTTCGGATACGCAGTATTTT	once	TRBD2	TRBJ2-3	TRBV7-6
CASSLIGTGTMNTEAFF	TGCGCCAGCAGCTTAATCGGGACAGGGACCATGAACACTGAAGCTTTCTTT	.	TRBD1	TRBJ1-1	TRBV5-1
CASSQVTRLVRGSEDYNEQFF	TGTGCCAGCAGCCAAGTAACCCGACTAGTTCGGGGGTCTGAAGACTACAATGAGCAGTTCTTC	.	.	TRBJ2-1	TRBV3-1/TRBV3-2
CASSQDPLRGAQHF	TGCGCCAGCAGCCAAGATCCCTTGAGGGGGGCCCAGCATTTT	.	.	TRBJ1-5	TRBV4-1
CASSESVSWGPRKTDTQYF	TGCGCCAGCAGTGAGTCGGTCTCCTGGGGCCCCCGGAAAACAGATACGCAGTATTTT	.	.	TRBJ2-3	TRBV10-2
CASSLAQGWNYGYTF	TGTGCCAGCAGCTTAGCTCAGGGTTGGAACTATGGCTACACCTTC	.	.	TRBJ1-2	TRBV7-7
CASGQTLPYEQYF	TGTGCCAGTGGACAGACCCTACCCTACGAGCAGTACTTC	.	.	TRBJ2-7	TRBV28
CASIASGRGEQFF	TGTGCCAGCATCGCTAGCGGGAGGGGTGAGCAGTTCTTC	once	TRBD2	TRBJ2-1	TRBV2
CSVVGLAIINEQFF	TGCAGCGTTGTAGGACTAGCGATAATCAATGAGCAGTTCTTC	.	TRBD2	TRBJ2-1	TRBV29-1
CASSLRTSEETQYF	TGTGCCAGCAGCTTGAGGACTAGCGAAGAGACCCAGTACTTC	.	TRBD2	TRBJ2-5	TRBV27
CAAPKGLNSYNEQFF	TGTGCCGCGCCCAAGGGTCTTAACTCCTACAATGAGCAGTTCTTC	.	.	TRBJ2-1	TRBV28
CASSPWAKNQPQHF	TGTGCCAGCAGTCCATGGGCTAAAAATCAGCCCCAGCATTTT	.	.	TRBJ1-5	TRBV27
CSVDTGGGRGEKLFF	TGCAGCGTGGATACCGGGGGAGGGAGGGGAGAAAAACTGTTTTTT	.	.	TRBJ1-4	TRBV29-1
CASSRDRDETQYF	TGTGCCAGCAGTAGAGACAGGGACGAGACCCAGTACTTC	.	TRBD1	TRBJ2-5	TRBV6-5
CASSYSQEAIRVDTQYF	TGTGCCAGCAGTTACTCGCAAGAGGCCATCAGGGTAGATACGCAGTATTTT	.	.	TRBJ2-3	TRBV6-2/TRBV6-3
CAWSHGDTQYF	TGTGCCTGGAGCCATGGGGATACGCAGTATTTT	.	.	TRBJ2-3	TRBV30
CASRGDRASFLSGANVLTF	TGTGCCAGCAGAGGAGACAGGGCATCCTTTCTCTCTGGGGCCAACGTCCTGACTTTC	.	TRBD1	TRBJ2-6	TRBV7-2
CSTRDSYNEQFF	TGCAGCACCCGGGACTCTTACAATGAGCAGTTCTTC	.	.	TRBJ2-1	TRBV29-1
CASSLDQGSRTEAFF	TGTGCCAGCAGCTTAGATCAGGGGTCGAGGACTGAAGCTTTCTTT	.	.	TRBJ1-1	TRBV11-3
CASSLGGRGIYRGYTF	TGTGCCAGCAGTTTAGGCGGCAGGGGGATTTATAGAGGCTACACCTTC	.	TRBD1	TRBJ1-2	TRBV28
CASSSWRVTGELFF	TGTGCCAGCAGCTCCTGGAGAGTCACCGGGGAGCTGTTTTTT	once	.	TRBJ2-2	TRBV7-9
CASRYRGQTQETQYF	TGTGCCAGCAGGTATCGCGGACAGACACAAGAGACCCAGTACTTC	.	.	TRBJ2-5	TRBV6-5
CASSPDRYNSPLHF	TGTGCCAGCAGTCCCGACAGGTATAATTCACCCCTCCACTTT	.	.	TRBJ1-6	TRBV6-5
CASSEGLSEQPQHF	TGTGCCAGCAGTGAAGGCCTGTCGGAGCAGCCCCAGCATTTT	.	.	TRBJ1-5	TRBV2
CASSLSTGDRSNQPQHF	TGCGCCAGCAGTCTATCCACAGGGGATCGGAGCAATCAGCCCCAGCATTTT	few	TRBD1	TRBJ1-5	TRBV23-1
CASSLEGQDQETQYF	TGTGCCAGCAGCTTAGAAGGGCAGGACCAAGAGACCCAGTACTTC	.	.	TRBJ2-5	TRBV7-6
CASSLRVSVDEQYF	TGTGCCAGCAGCCTAAGGGTCAGTGTAGACGAGCAGTACTTC	once	.	TRBJ2-7	TRBV2
CASSFGQAGWNEQFF	TGTGCCAGCAGCTTTGGGCAGGCGGGATGGAATGAGCAGTTCTTC	.	.	TRBJ2-1	TRBV7-8
CAWRLFPGELFF	TGTGCCTGGAGGCTATTCCCCGGGGAGCTGTTTTTT	few	.	TRBJ2-2	TRBV30
CASSYRGDPTEAFF	TGTGCCAGCAGTTATAGAGGCGACCCCACTGAAGCTTTCTTT	.	.	TRBJ1-1	TRBV6-5
CASSFRGPDTQYF	TGTGCCAGCAGTTTCAGGGGCCCAGATACGCAGTATTTT	.	.	TRBJ2-3	TRBV12-3/TRBV12-4
CASSHQMTGSGANVLTF	TGTGCCAGCAGCCATCAAATGACAGGCTCTGGGGCCAACGTCCTGACTTTC	few	.	TRBJ2-6	TRBV11-2
CAISERLETQYF	TGTGCCATCAGTGAGCGACTGGAGACCCAGTACTTC	.	.	TRBJ2-5	TRBV10-3
CASSLEATEAFF	TGTGCCAGCAGTTTAGAAGCCACTGAAGCTTTCTTT	.	.	TRBJ1-1	TRBV12-3/TRBV12-4
CASSEGLAGVSEQFF	TGTGCCAGCAGTGAAGGACTAGCGGGAGTAAGTGAGCAGTTCTTC	.	TRBD2	TRBJ2-1	TRBV6-1
CASSIVEAHTEAFF	TGTGCCAGTAGTATAGTTGAAGCCCACACTGAAGCTTTCTTT	.	.	TRBJ1-1	TRBV19
CASKSGETQYF	TGCGCCAGCAAATCCGGCGAGACCCAGTACTTC	.	.	TRBJ2-5	TRBV5-1
CASSSRTSGMTEQYF	TGTGCCAGCAGCTCCCGGACTAGCGGGATGACTGAACAGTACTTC	medium-sized	TRBD2	TRBJ2-7	TRBV5-4
CASSKLGGSTDTQYF	TGTGCCAGCAGCAAATTGGGCGGTAGCACAGATACGCAGTATTTT	.	.	TRBJ2-3	TRBV11-1
CASSKGQAQETQYF	TGTGCCAGTAGTAAGGGACAGGCCCAAGAGACCCAGTACTTC	.	TRBD1	TRBJ2-5	TRBV19